Listed below are T cell receptor beta chains from one sample, sequenced in a study of blood T cell repertoires in COVID-19. Sequenced by immunoSEQ multiplex PCR; TCRdb stores in-frame clones only, minus some. The table records nearly 400,000 clones, around nine tenths of them present only once. The sample comprised PBMCs or T cells enriched from blood (not recorded which). These receptors were taken from a woman in her twenties or thirties who had recovered from COVID-19. The CDR3 runs from the conserved cysteine through the conserved F or W. The order of the fields is V gene, J gene, D gene, CDR3 protein. D genes are given only for firm matches.

TRBV27	TRBJ2-3	-	CASKPSTGGDTQYF
TRBV6-5	TRBJ1-2	TRBD1	CASSSHLDRLNGYTF
TRBV6-5	TRBJ1-5	TRBD1	CASSYSQGDAQPQHF
TRBV11-2	TRBJ2-7	TRBD1	CASSIRLRGHYEQYF
TRBV9	TRBJ2-4	-	CASSPQARRNIQYF
TRBV19	TRBJ2-1	TRBD2	CASRAGGDEQFF
TRBV24-1	TRBJ2-7	-	CATSDFSGYEQYF
TRBV28	TRBJ2-7	-	CASSYNRVKNYEQYF
TRBV4-1	TRBJ2-7	-	CASSQDRGSTYEQYF
TRBV7-3	TRBJ1-6	-	CASSLKSNSPLHF
TRBV7-9	TRBJ1-1	-	CASSLMATPNTEAFF
TRBV3-1/TRBV3-2	TRBJ2-3	-	CASSRGLGTDTQYF
TRBV2	TRBJ1-5	-	CASRTTGHRNQPQHF
TRBV5-4	TRBJ2-2	TRBD2	CASRRGTSGPGELFF
TRBV30	TRBJ1-6	-	CAWSSVNSPLHF
TRBV7-6	TRBJ1-5	TRBD1	CASSPDRANQPQHF
TRBV24-1	TRBJ2-1	TRBD2	CATSDLGTSGRVPYNEQFF
TRBV7-2	TRBJ1-2	-	CASSLGQGLYGYTF
TRBV7-6	TRBJ2-1	TRBD1	CASSLQGAVNEQFF
TRBV5-4	TRBJ2-2	TRBD2	CASSPSYERGSAGELFF
TRBV9	TRBJ1-2	TRBD1	CASSVSTGDYTF
TRBV7-2	TRBJ1-4	-	CASSLNRATNEKLFF
TRBV2	TRBJ1-5	-	CASRVDRRNQPQHF
TRBV11-2	TRBJ2-1	TRBD1	CASSLDIRDRALF
TRBV7-9	TRBJ2-2	-	CASSSGSERLTGELFF
TRBV6-2/TRBV6-3	TRBJ1-5	-	CASSFRAGMTRSYNQPQHF
TRBV4-3	TRBJ1-5	-	CASSQDRAGFQPQHF
TRBV23-1	TRBJ2-1	TRBD2	CASSQSRLAGNEQFF
TRBV15	TRBJ1-5	-	CATSRDFDPSGNQPQHF
TRBV19	TRBJ2-3	TRBD2	CASSIGLAGGTDTQYF
TRBV11-3	TRBJ2-1	-	CASSLDLRDGEQFF
TRBV5-1	TRBJ2-1	-	CASSLDAGLLSSYNEQFF
TRBV27	TRBJ1-2	TRBD1	CASSLSTGDGYTF
TRBV6-5	TRBJ1-2	-	CASSYVAPGTTYGYTF
TRBV12-3/TRBV12-4	TRBJ1-1	-	CASSIQALTEAFF